These T cell receptor beta chains were read from a single sample in a study of cytotoxic CD8 clonotypes in ibrutinib-treated CLL. Clones were sequenced by immunoSEQ multiplex PCR, and TCRdb holds only the in-frame ones, with some missing. The sample contains 150,000 or so clones, approximately 80% of which appear only once. Here the sequenced sample was PBMCs, taken after 36 months of ibrutinib treatment. Receptor source: a human donor with chronic lymphocytic leukemia. Both conserved end residues are part of each CDR3. The D gene is left open where the match is weak. Some rows mark clone size as missing; the rest say once, few, many or name a class of expanded clone.

cdr3_length j_call clone_size v_call d_call cdr3_nt cdr3_aa
15 TRBJ2-5 NA TRBV27 NA TGTGCCAGCAGTGCCCCTGGGTGGTACCAAGAGACCCAGTACTTC CASSAPGWYQETQYF
11 TRBJ1-1 NA TRBV5-4 NA TGTGCCAGCAGCTTGCAGGGGATGGCTTTCTTT CASSLQGMAFF
15 TRBJ1-1 NA TRBV27 TRBD1 TGTGCCAGCAGTTCGACAGGGTTTCTTAGCACTGAAGCTTTCTTT CASSSTGFLSTEAFF
13 TRBJ1-2 NA TRBV6-5 NA TGTGCCAGCAGTTCCGGGACTCACTATGGCTACACCTTC CASSSGTHYGYTF
14 TRBJ2-7 NA TRBV6-6 TRBD1 TGTGCCAGCATGATCGGGACAGGGGGCTACGAGCAGTACTTC CASMIGTGGYEQYF
16 TRBJ2-5 NA TRBV5-1 TRBD2 TGCGCCAGCAGCTTGGAACCTAGCGGGGGGTTGGAGGCCCAGTACTTC CASSLEPSGGLEAQYF
15 TRBJ1-2 NA TRBV6-6 TRBD1 TGTGCCATCTCAACTTCCGGGACAGGGGACTATGGCTACACCTTC CAISTSGTGDYGYTF
13 TRBJ1-1 few TRBV12-5 NA TGTGCTAGTGCCCTCTCCCTGAACACTGAAGCTTTCTTT CASALSLNTEAFF
16 TRBJ2-1 NA TRBV2 TRBD1 TGTGCCAGCAGTGAAGATCGGACAGGGTTTGGAAATGAGCAGTTCTTC CASSEDRTGFGNEQFF
17 TRBJ2-7 NA TRBV2 NA TGTGCCAGCAGTGAATTGTGGGGGGCGGGAGTCAAATACGAGCAGTACTTC CASSELWGAGVKYEQYF
12 TRBJ1-2 NA TRBV5-4 NA TGTGCCAGCAGCCCTAATAACTATGGCTACACCTTC CASSPNNYGYTF
12 TRBJ2-7 few TRBV5-4 NA TGTGCCAGCAGCTTGGAGGTGGGAGAGCAGTACTTC CASSLEVGEQYF
12 TRBJ1-1 NA TRBV29-1 NA TGCAGCACGACGGAAGAGAACACTGAAGCTTTCTTT CSTTEENTEAFF
17 TRBJ1-5 NA TRBV7-8 NA TGTGCCAGCAGCCCAAGTCCGGGGTTCGCAGTCGGTCAGCCCCAGCATTTT CASSPSPGFAVGQPQHF
11 TRBJ1-1 NA TRBV18 NA TGTGCCAGCTCACAGTACTCTGAAGCTTTCTTT CASSQYSEAFF
14 TRBJ1-2 NA TRBV28 TRBD1 TGTGCCAGCAAACCGGGACAGGGTAATTATGGCTACACCTTC CASKPGQGNYGYTF
12 TRBJ1-2 NA TRBV4-1 NA TGCGCCAGCAGGACCCGCGGCTATGGCTACACCTTC CASRTRGYGYTF
16 TRBJ2-5 NA TRBV11-2 TRBD1 TGTGCCAGCAGCTTACCAGGGGGCGTGGGGCAAGAGACCCAGTACTTC CASSLPGGVGQETQYF
16 TRBJ1-2 NA TRBV6-5 NA TGTGCCAGCAGTTACTGGGGGGACCGAAAAGATAATGGCTACACCTTC CASSYWGDRKDNGYTF
16 TRBJ2-1 NA TRBV5-1 TRBD2 TGCGCCAGCAGCTTCCGGACTAGCGGGGGTGAAAATGAGCAGTTCTTC CASSFRTSGGENEQFF
14 TRBJ2-7 NA TRBV28 NA TGTGCCAGCAGCCTCGGAGGCAGGGTCTACGAGCAGTACTTC CASSLGGRVYEQYF
13 TRBJ2-5 NA TRBV5-4 NA TGTGCCAGCAGCCTCCCGGGATCCGAGACCCAGTACTTC CASSLPGSETQYF
13 TRBJ1-2 NA TRBV18 NA TGTGCCAGCTCACCCCCTGCTAACTATGGCTACACCTTC CASSPPANYGYTF
13 TRBJ1-2 NA TRBV28 NA TGTGCCAGCAGTTTATCCCCAGTCTATGGCTACACCTTC CASSLSPVYGYTF
15 TRBJ1-1 once TRBV5-1 TRBD1 TGCGCCAGCAGCCCAGGGGACAGGGGAGTGGAAGGAGCTTTCTTT CASSPGDRGVEGAFF
15 TRBJ1-3 few TRBV19 NA TGTGCCAGTAGTATGACCCCGGCCCCTGGAAACACCATATATTTT CASSMTPAPGNTIYF
15 TRBJ2-3 NA TRBV7-6 TRBD2 TGTGCCAGCAGCTTAGGGGATAGACTAGCGGTTACGCAGTATTTT CASSLGDRLAVTQYF
11 TRBJ1-5 NA TRBV28 NA TGTGCCAGCAGGTCACCCCAGGCCCAGCATTTT CASRSPQAQHF
15 TRBJ2-2 NA TRBV5-6 NA TGTGCCAGCACCATTAAGGGTAGTGGGTACGGGGAGCTGTTTTTT CASTIKGSGYGELFF
12 TRBJ2-3 NA TRBV27 NA TGTGCCAGCAGTTGGGGCACAGATACGCAGTATTTT CASSWGTDTQYF
15 TRBJ2-5 NA TRBV5-4 TRBD2 TGTGCCAGCAGCTTTAAACTAGCGGGGGAAGAGACCCAGTACTTC CASSFKLAGEETQYF
14 TRBJ2-7 NA TRBV28 TRBD1 TGTGCCAGCAGCGGGACAGGATTATCGTGGGAGCAGTACTTC CASSGTGLSWEQYF
13 TRBJ1-5 NA TRBV6-4 NA TGTGCCAGCAGTGACTCGGAGAATCAGCCCCAGCATTTT CASSDSENQPQHF
12 TRBJ2-1 NA TRBV7-9 NA TGTGCCAGCACCACTAGGGGGGCTGCACCGTTCTTC CASTTRGAAPFF
15 TRBJ1-5 NA TRBV6-1 TRBD1 TGTGCCAGCAGTGGGACAGGGACGGCAAATCAGCCCCAGCATTTT CASSGTGTANQPQHF
16 TRBJ1-6 NA TRBV28 NA TGTGCCAGCAGTTTATATGGGGGCCCAGTTAATTCACCCCTCCACTTT CASSLYGGPVNSPLHF
14 TRBJ1-1 NA TRBV7-3 NA TGTGCCAGCAGTCCAGGGCCAACGAACACTGAAGCTTTCTTT CASSPGPTNTEAFF
15 TRBJ2-1 few TRBV7-9 NA TGTGCCAGCAGCCCGAACGGGCTCCCGTGGGATGAGCAGTTCTTC CASSPNGLPWDEQFF
15 TRBJ2-3 NA TRBV7-9 TRBD2 TGTGCCAGCAGCTTACTAGCGGGGATCACAGATACGCAGTATTTT CASSLLAGITDTQYF
16 TRBJ2-5 once TRBV25-1 TRBD1 TGTGCCAGCAGTGAAGGGTTCGGGACAGGGATTGAGACCCAGTACTTC CASSEGFGTGIETQYF
13 TRBJ2-5 NA TRBV6-1 TRBD1 TGTGCCAGCAGTGAACAGGGACAGGGGGTTTCGTACTTC CASSEQGQGVSYF
15 TRBJ2-7 NA TRBV10-3 NA TGTGCCATCAGCCCTGCGGGACAGCTATCCTACGAGCAGTACTTC CAISPAGQLSYEQYF
15 TRBJ2-1 NA TRBV6-5 NA TGTGCCAGCAGTTATTACGGGACATCTTACAATGAGCAGTTCTTC CASSYYGTSYNEQFF
16 TRBJ2-1 NA TRBV9 NA TGTGCCAGCAGCGTAGTGGCGGTGAGCTCCTACAATGAGCAGTTCTTC CASSVVAVSSYNEQFF
14 TRBJ1-5 NA TRBV18 NA TGTGCCAGCTCACCAGGAGGGGGTAGTCAGCCCCAGCATTTT CASSPGGGSQPQHF
14 TRBJ1-5 NA TRBV6-4 NA TGTGCCAGCAGTGAAAGCGGGATCCCTGGGTCCCAGCATTTT CASSESGIPGSQHF
14 TRBJ1-6 few TRBV28 NA TGTGCCAGCACCATTACTGGGTATAATTCACCCCTCCACTTT CASTITGYNSPLHF
14 TRBJ2-7 NA TRBV2 NA TGTGCCAGCGGGGGGGACAGTTGGAGGAACGAGCAGTACTTC CASGGDSWRNEQYF
16 TRBJ1-4 few TRBV30 NA TGTGCCTGGAGCTACTCCCCGATTTCAACTAATGAAAAACTGTTTTTT CAWSYSPISTNEKLFF
13 TRBJ1-2 NA TRBV6-5 TRBD1 TGTGCCAGCAGTTCGGACAGGGGCTATGGCTACACCTTC CASSSDRGYGYTF
13 TRBJ2-7 NA TRBV15 TRBD1 TGTGCCACCAGCAGCGGGACAGACTGCGAGCAGTACTTC CATSSGTDCEQYF
13 TRBJ1-2 NA TRBV23-1 NA TGCGCCAGCATACCTCGGGACAACTATGGCTACACCTTC CASIPRDNYGYTF
15 TRBJ2-5 NA TRBV18 TRBD2 TGTGCCAGCTCACCTGCTAGCGGGAGTCAAGAGACCCAGTACTTC CASSPASGSQETQYF
16 TRBJ2-2 NA TRBV5-1 TRBD2 TGCGCCAGCAGCCCGGGACTAGCGAGTTACACCGGGGAGCTGTTTTTT CASSPGLASYTGELFF
14 TRBJ2-7 NA TRBV5-6 NA TGTGCCAGCCAGCTTGCTTCCAGTAAAGCCGAGCAGTACTTC CASQLASSKAEQYF